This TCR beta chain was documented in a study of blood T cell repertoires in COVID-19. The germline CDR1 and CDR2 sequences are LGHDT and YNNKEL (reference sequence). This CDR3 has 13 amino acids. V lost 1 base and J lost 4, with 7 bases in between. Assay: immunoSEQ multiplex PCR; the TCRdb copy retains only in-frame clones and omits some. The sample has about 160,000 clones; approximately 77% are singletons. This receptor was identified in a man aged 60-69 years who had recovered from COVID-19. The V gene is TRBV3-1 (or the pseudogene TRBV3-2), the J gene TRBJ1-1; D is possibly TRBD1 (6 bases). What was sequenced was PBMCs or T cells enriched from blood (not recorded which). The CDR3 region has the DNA TGTGCCAGCAGCCAAGTGACAGGCACTGAAGCTTTCTTT. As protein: CASSQVTGTEAFF.